Listed below are T cell receptor beta chains from one sample, sequenced in a study of OX40 agonist ivuxolimab in advanced cancers. The repertoire was sequenced with immunoSEQ multiplex PCR; TCRdb's copy has only in-frame clones and lacks some. The profile shows about 45,000 clones, over 65% of them singletons. The starting material was CD4+ or CD8+ T cells sorted from blood, obtained in a trial of the OX40 agonist ivuxolimab. All receptors come from an adult with an advanced solid tumor such as melanoma, head and neck, liver or kidney cancer. The CDR3 runs from the conserved cysteine through the conserved F or W. The D gene is left open where the match is weak. Clone size is not always given. Where it is, it says once, few, many or a class for expanded clones.

CDR3 protein: CASSQGGRYGYTF; CDR3 DNA: TGCGCCAGCAGCCAAGGGGGGAGGTATGGCTACACCTTC; J gene: TRBJ1-2; CDR3 length: 13; D gene: -; V gene: TRBV4-1; clone size: -
CDR3 protein: CASSLGTEAFF; CDR3 DNA: TGTGCCAGCAGTTTAGGGACTGAAGCTTTCTTT; J gene: TRBJ1-1; CDR3 length: 11; D gene: -; V gene: TRBV27; clone size: -
CDR3 protein: CASRPGQGKDGYTF; CDR3 DNA: TGTGCCAGCAGGCCGGGACAGGGAAAGGATGGCTACACCTTC; J gene: TRBJ1-2; CDR3 length: 14; D gene: TRBD1; V gene: TRBV6-5; clone size: -
CDR3 protein: CASSLSRTMNTEAFF; CDR3 DNA: TGTGCCAGCAGCCTGTCGCGGACCATGAACACTGAAGCTTTCTTT; J gene: TRBJ1-1; CDR3 length: 15; D gene: -; V gene: TRBV6-5; clone size: -
CDR3 protein: CASSQDPASGGARYEQYF; CDR3 DNA: TGTGCCAGCAGCCAAGATCCCGCTAGCGGGGGGGCTCGTTACGAGCAGTACTTC; J gene: TRBJ2-7; CDR3 length: 18; D gene: TRBD2; V gene: TRBV4-2; clone size: many
CDR3 protein: CASSPDRGRGSPLHF; CDR3 DNA: TGCGCCAGCAGCCCGGACAGGGGGCGCGGTTCACCCCTCCACTTT; J gene: TRBJ1-6; CDR3 length: 15; D gene: TRBD1; V gene: TRBV4-3; clone size: -
CDR3 protein: CASSLTGGYEQFF; CDR3 DNA: TGTGCCAGCAGCTTGACAGGGGGATATGAGCAGTTCTTC; J gene: TRBJ2-1; CDR3 length: 13; D gene: TRBD1; V gene: TRBV7-9; clone size: once
CDR3 protein: CASSFPLRTGSHGYTF; CDR3 DNA: TGTGCCAGCAGTTTCCCCCTCCGGACAGGGAGCCATGGCTACACCTTC; J gene: TRBJ1-2; CDR3 length: 16; D gene: TRBD1; V gene: TRBV28; clone size: -
CDR3 protein: CASSLRLWGNEQFF; CDR3 DNA: TGTGCCAGCAGTTTACGGCTCTGGGGCAATGAGCAGTTCTTC; J gene: TRBJ2-1; CDR3 length: 14; D gene: -; V gene: TRBV28; clone size: -
CDR3 protein: CASSFPSGEQFF; CDR3 DNA: TGTGCCAGCAGCTTTCCTAGCGGAGAGCAGTTCTTC; J gene: TRBJ2-1; CDR3 length: 12; D gene: TRBD2; V gene: TRBV5-6; clone size: -
CDR3 protein: CASTLDRGLGNTIYF; CDR3 DNA: TGTGCCAGCACCCTGGACAGGGGTCTCGGAAACACCATATATTTT; J gene: TRBJ1-3; CDR3 length: 15; D gene: TRBD1; V gene: TRBV2; clone size: -
CDR3 protein: CASSLVQEYEQYF; CDR3 DNA: TGTGCCAGCAGCTTGGTCCAGGAGTACGAGCAGTACTTC; J gene: TRBJ2-7; CDR3 length: 13; D gene: -; V gene: TRBV7-2; clone size: -